The clone carrying this TCR beta chain was seen a few times. What it recognizes is unknown. The CDR3 has 16 residues. Germline V gene data show CDR1 as SGHTA and CDR2 as FQGTGA. With V trimmed by 1 base and J by 4 bases, 5 bases remained unmatched. Unique molecular identifiers featured in each of the TCR beta cDNA libraries. TCRdb processed the PCR reads anew with MiXCR; each CDR3 protein has one entry. Of hundreds of thousands of distinct CDR3 sequences listed, 40% to 50% are singletons. This entry belongs to a study of post-analysis software for immune sequencing data. At the level of the study: Clinical courses comprised relapsing-remitting, secondary progressive and progressive-relapsing multiple sclerosis. General study findings and limits: Samples sharing a preparation batch grouped tightly together when assessed by F measure. Normalized Chao1 diversity was significantly reduced in patients versus controls. Patients had higher frequencies than controls of five TRBV segments, including TRBV5-6, TRBV5-1 and TRBV20-1.

The sequence was obtained from a girl aged 5-17 years with multiple sclerosis. The chain employs TRBV7-3 and TRBJ2-3, with 10 bases lining up with TRBD2. Sequencing was performed on blood. CDR3 sequence: CASSLRPSGGADTQYF. The CDR3 DNA reads TGTGCCAGCAGCTTAAGGCCCAGCGGGGGGGCAGATACGCAGTATTTT.